This is a list of T cell receptor beta chains from one sample in a study of blood T cell repertoires in COVID-19. Assay: immunoSEQ multiplex PCR; the TCRdb copy retains only in-frame clones and omits some. The profile shows about 200,000 clones, just under 85% of them singletons. The sample was peripheral blood. The source is a human donor with acute or convalescent COVID-19. The donor label of this sample is uncertain. Each CDR3 is given with its conserved first and last residue. A D gene is named only where the DNA matches it firmly. Where a row states a size, it is once, few, many or the class of an expanded clone; other rows omit it.

V gene	J gene	clone size	D gene	CDR3 protein	CDR3 DNA
TRBV7-3	TRBJ2-1	-	-	CASSPIGSGYNEQFF	TGTGCCAGCAGCCCCATCGGGAGCGGATACAATGAGCAGTTCTTC
TRBV6-6	TRBJ2-2	-	-	CASSSLGLNYGELFF	TGTGCCAGCAGTTCTCTGGGACTTAACTACGGGGAGCTGTTTTTT
TRBV2	TRBJ1-6	-	-	CASTRGTNSPLHF	TGTGCCAGCACCCGGGGAACCAATTCACCCCTCCACTTT
TRBV7-2	TRBJ2-5	-	TRBD2	CASSPRLAGYQETQYF	TGTGCCAGCAGCCCCCGACTAGCGGGTTACCAAGAGACCCAGTACTTC
TRBV2	TRBJ2-4	-	-	CASSEQGLAKNIQYF	TGTGCCAGCAGTGAACAGGGGCTAGCCAAAAACATTCAGTACTTC
TRBV29-1	TRBJ2-7	-	TRBD2	CSVENLGGSTYEQYF	TGCAGCGTTGAAAACTTGGGCGGGAGCACCTACGAGCAGTACTTC
TRBV19	TRBJ2-7	-	TRBD1	CASSIDGTGRDSYEQYF	TGTGCCAGTAGTATAGACGGGACAGGGCGCGACTCCTACGAGCAGTACTTC
TRBV12-3/TRBV12-4	TRBJ1-2	once	-	CASSLKQNYGYTF	TGTGCCAGCAGTTTAAAACAGAACTATGGCTACACCTTC
TRBV24-1	TRBJ1-2	few	-	CATSDSSRTVHNYGYTF	TGTGCCACCAGTGACTCCTCCAGGACAGTCCATAACTATGGCTACACCTTC
TRBV2	TRBJ1-5	-	-	CASRTDRDNQPQHF	TGTGCCAGCAGGACGGACAGAGATAATCAGCCCCAGCATTTT
TRBV6-5	TRBJ1-6	-	TRBD1	CASSSHKQGAHHF	TGTGCCAGCAGTTCCCATAAACAGGGGGCCCACCACTTT
TRBV6-5	TRBJ1-4	-	TRBD1	CASSPEGQGSGKLFF	TGTGCCAGCAGCCCGGAGGGACAGGGATCCGGGAAACTGTTTTTT
TRBV6-5	TRBJ2-6	-	-	CASSYSRGFGANVLTF	TGTGCCAGCAGTTACTCGCGCGGGTTTGGGGCCAACGTCCTGACTTTC
TRBV10-3	TRBJ2-1	-	TRBD2	CAITSTSGSDEQFF	TGTGCCATCACATCCACTAGCGGGAGTGATGAGCAGTTCTTC
TRBV29-1	TRBJ1-4	-	-	CSAEGEGDEKLFF	TGCAGCGCAGAGGGGGAAGGGGATGAAAAACTGTTTTTT
TRBV2	TRBJ1-6	-	TRBD1	CAHRDRGLTYNSPLHF	TGTGCTCATAGGGACAGGGGGTTAACCTATAATTCACCCCTCCACTTT
TRBV2	TRBJ2-3	-	TRBD2	CASKVGLVASDTQYF	TGTGCCAGTAAGGTGGGACTAGTGGCCTCAGATACGCAGTATTTT
TRBV2	TRBJ1-6	-	TRBD1	CASSEGGTGNSPLHF	TGTGCCAGCAGTGAAGGCGGGACAGGGAATTCACCCCTCCACTTT
TRBV19	TRBJ2-7	-	TRBD1	CASTVGTGPSYEQYF	TGTGCCAGTACGGTCGGGACAGGACCCTCCTACGAGCAGTACTTC
TRBV30	TRBJ1-2	-	-	CAWSVGAGLGYTF	TGTGCCTGGAGTGTAGGGGCAGGGTTAGGCTACACCTTC
TRBV28	TRBJ2-7	-	-	CASSPQEREYEQYF	TGTGCCAGCAGTCCCCAGGAACGGGAGTACGAGCAGTACTTC
TRBV5-5	TRBJ1-1	-	-	CASSFRILNTEAFF	TGTGCCAGCAGCTTCCGGATACTAAACACTGAAGCTTTCTTT
TRBV6-5	TRBJ2-7	-	TRBD1	CASRGPRDSSYEQYF	TGTGCCAGCAGGGGGCCCCGGGACAGCTCCTACGAGCAGTACTTC
TRBV11-3	TRBJ2-1	-	TRBD2	CASSSGTKFYNEQFF	TGTGCCAGCAGCTCCGGGACTAAATTTTACAATGAGCAGTTCTTC
TRBV3-1/TRBV3-2	TRBJ2-7	-	TRBD2	CASSRLPAGGYEQYF	TGTGCCAGCAGCCGACTCCCAGCGGGAGGGTACGAGCAGTACTTC
TRBV9	TRBJ2-2	-	-	CASSATTNTGELFF	TGTGCCAGCAGTGCAACTACGAACACCGGGGAGCTGTTTTTT
TRBV9	TRBJ2-5	-	TRBD2	CASSGTSGRAETQYF	TGTGCCAGCAGCGGGACTAGCGGGAGGGCCGAGACCCAGTACTTC
TRBV27	TRBJ1-2	-	-	CASSSTNYGYTF	TGTGCCAGCAGTTCAACTAACTATGGCTACACCTTC
TRBV19	TRBJ1-6	-	-	CASRTEDLSYNSPLHF	TGTGCCAGTAGGACGGAGGACCTCTCCTATAATTCACCCCTCCACTTT